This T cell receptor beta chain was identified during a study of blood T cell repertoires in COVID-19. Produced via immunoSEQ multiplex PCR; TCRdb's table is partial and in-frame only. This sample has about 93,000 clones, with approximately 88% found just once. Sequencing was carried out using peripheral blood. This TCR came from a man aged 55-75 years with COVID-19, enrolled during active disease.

CDR3 amino acids: CASSHRVWDNEQFF. Written as DNA, the CDR3 is TGTGCCAGTAGTCACAGGGTCTGGGACAATGAGCAGTTCTTC. The chain recombines TRBV19 with TRBJ2-1, with a possible D match to TRBD1 (6 bases). The CDR3 totals 14 residues. The V gene lost 5 bases and the J gene lost 5 bases, with 13 bases spanning the gap. The germline CDR1 and CDR2 sequences are LNHDA and SQIVND (reference sequence).